The TCR beta chain under discussion was sequenced for a study of radiation and T cells in renal cell carcinoma. Study summary: Nephrectomy followed 15 Gy stereotactic body radiation by 4 weeks. Study-level points and caveats: Top tumor clonotypes rose in blood 2 weeks post-radiation, then contracted. Without pretreatment biopsies, baseline tumor clonotype presence was undetermined.

Some clones are missing from TCRdb's copy, which holds only in-frame ones; the method was immunoSEQ multiplex PCR. The sample holds some 120,000 clones; 88% are singletons and the top ten take more than 5%. Sample time point: blood 2 weeks post-SBRT. Specified treatment: 15 Gy SBRT to primary tumor, nephrectomy 4 weeks later. The tumor was a clear cell renal cell carcinoma. With respect to this clone: The antigen remains undetermined.

The CDR3 consists of 17 residues. The trim removed 1 base at V and 3 bases at J, leaving 11 bases unmatched. Germline CDR1 MNHNS, CDR2 SASEGT. The chain is built from TRBV6-1 and TRBJ1-2; 7 bases match TRBD1. Sequencing used blood, obtained from a patient whose treatment included radiotherapy and nephrectomy. The receptor was isolated from a woman in her 70s with renal cell carcinoma. The CDR3, as DNA: TGTGCCAGCAGTGAAGGGGAAAGGGGGCATTGGGACTATGGCTACACCTTC. Translating gives CASSEGERGHWDYGYTF.